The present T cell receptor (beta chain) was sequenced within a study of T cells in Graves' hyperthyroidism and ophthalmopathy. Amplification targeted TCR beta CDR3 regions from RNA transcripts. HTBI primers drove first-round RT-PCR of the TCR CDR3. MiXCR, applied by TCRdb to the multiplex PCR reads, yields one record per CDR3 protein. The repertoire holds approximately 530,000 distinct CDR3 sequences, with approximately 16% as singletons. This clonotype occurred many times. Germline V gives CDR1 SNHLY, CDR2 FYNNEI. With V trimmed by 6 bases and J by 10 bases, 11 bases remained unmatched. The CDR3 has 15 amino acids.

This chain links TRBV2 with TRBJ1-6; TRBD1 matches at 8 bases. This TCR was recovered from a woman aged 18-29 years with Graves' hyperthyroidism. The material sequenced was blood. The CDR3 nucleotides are TGTGCCAGCAGCGACAGGGGTGGTGGAAAGTCACCCCTCCACTTT. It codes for CASSDRGGGKSPLHF.